This T cell receptor (beta chain) derives from a study of CD8 T cells in ankylosing spondylitis (dated by TCRdb to 2017 to 2019). Broadly, across the study: T cell receptor beta repertoires were profiled in healthy donors and ankylosing spondylitis patients so that disease-linked TCR variants could be found. The whole study cohort included 85 to 120 healthy donors and roughly 24 ankylosing spondylitis patients. Peripheral blood was sampled, and synovial fluid was also collected from ankylosing spondylitis patients. Paper-wide results and their limitations: A CD8+ phenotype was shown by the disease-linked clones, which were found at relatively low frequencies in peripheral blood. Some motif variants had previously been reported in the synovial fluid and blood of reactive arthritis patients, which suggests shared mechanisms of disease initiation. A TCR beta motif of fewer than 10 highly homologous amino acid variants appeared characteristic of blood from ankylosing spondylitis patients. The disease-linked clones were reported to be significantly enriched in matched synovial fluid samples from ankylosing spondylitis patients.

Sequenced on an Illumina HiSeq 2500. TCR beta libraries were prepared by quantitative 5'-RACE with molecular barcodes. Processing in the source paper ran as follows. Disease-linked TCR variants were identified with a new computational method built on a probabilistic model of VDJ rearrangement. TCRdb reprocessing: public reads trimmed at Q25 with fastp, clones called with MiXCR, in-frame beta chains kept. Rows are unified per CDR3 protein, each entry keeping the most common DNA and genes. The V and J calls and clone size are TCRdb's, not the authors'. The sample table holds around 540,000 distinct CDR3 sequences, of which roughly 13% were seen once. Over 6.5% of the sample goes to the ten largest clones. Trimming at the junction amounts to 4 bases on V and 3 bases on J, and the germline ends lie 17 bases apart. CDR1 SGHRS and CDR2 YFSETQ are derived from the germline V gene. CDR3 length: 16 amino acids, cysteine to phenylalanine. Only the CDR3 part of the read is kept: 48 bases, read in frame from the first base.

Turning to this clonotype: Its antigen remains undetermined. Per-base qualities were not stored, and no clone one base away is much larger.

Recombination linked TRBV5-1 to TRBJ2-1, with a weak D call of TRBD2 (6 bases match). The TCR originated in a male donor with ankylosing spondylitis. Sequencing was done on a sample of blood, either unsorted or a sorted T cell fraction (not recorded which). The CDR3: CASSLTLADHYNEQFF. In nucleotides, the sequence is TGCGCCAGCAGCCTTACCTTAGCGGATCACTACAATGAGCAGTTCTTC.